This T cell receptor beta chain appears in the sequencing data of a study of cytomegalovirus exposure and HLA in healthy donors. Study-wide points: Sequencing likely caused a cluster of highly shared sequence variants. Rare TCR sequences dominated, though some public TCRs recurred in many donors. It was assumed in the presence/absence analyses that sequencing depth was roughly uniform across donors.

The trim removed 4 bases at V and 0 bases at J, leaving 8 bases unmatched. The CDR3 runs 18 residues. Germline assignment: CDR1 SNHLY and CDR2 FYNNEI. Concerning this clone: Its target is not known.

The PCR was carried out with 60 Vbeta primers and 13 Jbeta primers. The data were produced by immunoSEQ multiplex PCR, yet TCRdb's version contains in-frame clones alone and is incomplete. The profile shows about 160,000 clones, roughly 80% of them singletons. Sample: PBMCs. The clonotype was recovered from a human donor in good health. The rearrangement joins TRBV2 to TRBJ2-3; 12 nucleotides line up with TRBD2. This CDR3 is CASSVVTSGGASTDTQYF. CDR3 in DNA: TGTGCCAGCAGTGTGGTGACTAGCGGGGGAGCTAGCACAGATACGCAGTATTTT.